This entry lists 21 T cell receptor beta chains sequenced from one sample in a study of shared clonotypes between healthy human individuals. The assay was immunoSEQ multiplex PCR, and TCRdb's table has in-frame clones only and misses some. The sample carries just over 2,000,000 clones, roughly 96% recorded once. The source material was naive CD4+ T cells sorted from blood. Subset indicated: CD45RA+ positively selected. These receptor sequences come from a young man in good health.

The CDR3 sequence: CASSRFGGLYNEQFF. The DNA for the CDR3 is TGCGCCAGCAGCCGTTTTGGGGGGCTATACAATGAGCAGTTCTTC. The chain recombines TRBV4-1 with TRBJ2-1; either TRBD1 or TRBD2 may fit D (6 bases each). The V gene lost 4 bases and the J gene lost 4 bases, with 14 bases spanning the gap. Germline CDR1 is MGHRA and CDR2 is YSYEKL. CDR3 length equals 15 residues.

This clone was detected once. This chain uses TRBV27 with TRBJ2-7, with 7 bases identical to TRBD1. Germline values: CDR1 MNHEY, CDR2 SMNVEV (reference sequence). This CDR3 has 15 residues. V was clipped by 2 bases and J by 6 bases; unmatched bases: 10. This chain's CDR3 is CASSLNPTGNSEQYF. The CDR3 DNA reads as TGTGCCAGCAGTTTAAACCCGACAGGGAATAGCGAGCAGTACTTC.

The V call is TRBV2, the J call TRBJ2-5; 7 bases match TRBD2. Germline V lookup: CDR1 SNHLY, CDR2 FYNNEI. The CDR3 has 15 residues. Germline trimming cut 5 bases from V and 1 base from J; bases unmatched to any gene: 7. The chain's CDR3 is CASSWGRATQETQYF. In DNA form, the CDR3 reads TGTGCCAGCAGTTGGGGGAGGGCTACCCAAGAGACCCAGTACTTC.

This chain links TRBV19 with TRBJ1-6, with D perhaps TRBD1 (5 bases). CDR1 is LNHDA and CDR2 is SQIVND in the germline V gene (reference sequence). The CDR3 consists of 14 residues. V dropped 10 bases and J dropped 9 bases, with 19 bases sitting between them. The CDR3 reads CATPLPPGLSPLHF. Here the CDR3 DNA reads TGTGCCACACCACTTCCCCCGGGGCTTTCACCCCTCCACTTT.

The genes are TRBV6-6 and TRBJ1-2; TRBD1 aligns across 7 bases. Per the germline V gene, CDR1 is MNHNY and CDR2 is SVGAGI (reference sequence). With V trimmed by 3 bases and J by 12 bases, 10 bases remained unmatched. CDR3 size: 13 residues. The CDR3 DNA is TGTGCCAGCAGTTATGCGGGGGACAGATCAGACACCTTC. Translating gives CASSYAGDRSDTF.

This chain joins TRBV10-3 and TRBJ2-5, with a possible D match to TRBD1 (6 bases). This CDR3 is 15 amino acids long. Deletions cut 2 bases from V and 7 bases from J, with 17 bases between. Germline values: CDR1 ENHRY, CDR2 SYGVKD. CDR3 sequence (DNA): TGTGCCATCAGTGAGAGACCAGGGGATGGGGGGACCCAGTACTTC. It specifies CAISERPGDGGTQYF.

V is TRBV7-2 and J is TRBJ2-1; D is uncertain. Deletions cut 2 bases from V and 9 bases from J, with 5 bases between. CDR3 length: 11 amino acids. CDR1 is SGHTA and CDR2 is FQGNSA in the germline V gene. CDR3 nucleotides: TGTGCCAGCAGCTTATTCTCTGAGCAGTTCTTC. As protein: CASSLFSEQFF.

The chain is built from TRBV5-1 and TRBJ1-6; possible D gene TRBD1, 5 bases. The germline V gene has CDR1 SGHRS and CDR2 YFSETQ. This CDR3 region has 14 residues. Trimming took 4 bases from V and 8 from J, leaving 13 bases between them. For the CDR3, the DNA is TGCGCCAGCAGCGGGAACAGGAGAGATTCACCCCTCCACTTT. Protein: CASSGNRRDSPLHF. Full variable domain (missing parts from reference TRBV5-1 and TRBJ1-6): KAGVTQTPRYLIKTRGQQVTLSCSPISGHRSVSWYQQTPGQGLQFLFEYFSETQRNKGNFPGRFSGRQFSNSRSEMNVSTLELGDSALYLCASSGNRRDSPLHFGNGTRLTVT.

This clone was seen more than once but under ten times. Other DNA sequences within the sample encode an identical CDR3. The V and J genes are TRBV7-9 and TRBJ1-5; D is unclear. V lost 0 bases and J lost 4, with 7 bases in between. Germline V gives CDR1 SEHNR, CDR2 FQNEAQ (reference sequence). CDR3 length: 14 residues. CDR3 residues: CASSLAGSNQPQHF. CDR3 DNA sequence: TGTGCCAGCAGCTTAGCAGGTTCGAATCAGCCCCAGCATTTT.

The rearrangement links TRBV30 to TRBJ2-1; D is possibly TRBD2 (6 bases). Between the trimmed V and J ends, which lost 5 bases and 5 bases, there was a span of 16 bases. CDR1 and CDR2 (germline): GTSNPN, SVGIG (reference sequence). The CDR3 loop spans 14 amino acids. The CDR3 region is CAWDRLEGDNEQFF. The CDR3 region has the DNA TGTGCCTGGGACCGATTGGAGGGAGACAATGAGCAGTTCTTC.

The chain recombines TRBV10-3 with TRBJ2-7; 14 nucleotides match TRBD2. CDR1 and CDR2 from the germline V gene are ENHRY and SYGVKD. With 5 bases clipped from V and 6 bases from J, the junction kept 9 bases outside the gene matches. The CDR3 totals 16 residues. The CDR3 DNA sequence: TGTGCCATCAGTCCAGGGACTAGCGGGAGCAGTAGCGAGCAGTACTTC. Translating it yields CAISPGTSGSSSEQYF.

This clone has just one count. The chain couples TRBV14 to TRBJ2-7; D remains unclear. Trimming pared 4 bases from V and 1 base from J, leaving 17 bases between. The CDR3 is 16 amino acids. Germline V gene lookup returns CDR1 SGHDN and CDR2 FVKESK. The CDR3 loop reads CASSLYRVLPSYEQYF. The CDR3 DNA is TGTGCCAGCAGCCTGTACCGGGTCTTACCGTCCTACGAGCAGTACTTC. Full variable domain (missing parts from reference TRBV14 and TRBJ2-7): EAGVTQFPSHSVIEKGQTVTLRCDPISGHDNLYWYRRVMGKEIKFLLHFVKESKQDESGMPNNRFLAERTGGTYSTLKVQPAELEDSGVYFCASSLYRVLPSYEQYFGPGTRLTVT.

This clone was seen once. The chain links TRBV6-5 to TRBJ1-6; D might be TRBD1 (5 bases). Germline loops: CDR1 MNHEY, CDR2 SVGAGI. This CDR3 region has 15 residues. With 5 bases removed from V and 2 bases from J, the gap between germline ends came to 10 bases. In DNA form, the CDR3 reads TGTGCCAGCAGTGGCGGGACTACCTATAATTCACCCCTCCACTTT. As protein: CASSGGTTYNSPLHF.

The V call is TRBV5-6, the J call TRBJ1-3; no clear D. Per germline, CDR1 SGHDT and CDR2 YYEEEE. The CDR3 is made up of 15 amino acids. Trimming took off 2 bases at V and 0 bases at J, with 9 bases between the two ends. The CDR3, as DNA: TGTGCCAGCAGCTTTTCTGGGGTCTCTGGAAACACCATATATTTT. Translated, it gives CASSFSGVSGNTIYF.

In its sample, this clone was seen once. The chain recombines TRBV5-6 with TRBJ1-5; TRBD1 agrees at 8 bases. V was pared by 2 bases and J by 0 bases, with 4 bases of the junction left unmatched. This CDR3 has 16 amino acids. Germline V lookup: CDR1 SGHDT, CDR2 YYEEEE. The CDR3 region has the DNA TGTGCCAGCAGCTTTCTGGACAGGGATAGCAATCAGCCCCAGCATTTT. Translating it yields CASSFLDRDSNQPQHF.

The rearrangement links TRBV10-1 to TRBJ2-7, with TRBD1 identical over 10 bases. J lost 8 bases, V lost 6 bases, and 7 bases had no gene match. CDR1 is WNHNN and CDR2 is SYGVQD in the germline V gene (reference sequence). The CDR3 consists of 13 residues. The CDR3 reads CASSRQGQGKQYF. The CDR3, as DNA: TGCGCCAGCAGCCGCCAGGGACAGGGGAAGCAGTACTTC.

This chain connects TRBV20-1 to TRBJ1-2; maybe TRBD1 (5 bases). V shed 6 bases and J shed 8 bases, with 10 bases lying between them. The CDR3 covers 10 residues. Germline assignment: CDR1 DFQATT and CDR2 SNEGSKA (reference sequence). CDR3: CSAGREGYTF. CDR3 nucleotide sequence: TGCAGTGCGGGGCGCGAGGGCTACACCTTC.

This chain joins TRBV6-1 and TRBJ2-1; D possibly corresponds to TRBD1 (6 bases). V lost 6 bases, J lost 9 bases, and 18 bases lay in between. CDR3 length: 14 residues. CDR1 and CDR2 from the germline V gene are MNHNS and SASEGT. Here the CDR3 DNA reads TGTGCCAGCAGCGACAACCAGGGGATGAGTGAGCAGTTCTTC. Translated, it gives CASSDNQGMSEQFF.

The V gene is TRBV2, the J gene TRBJ2-2; 10 bases match TRBD1. Germline CDR1 SNHLY, CDR2 FYNNEI. V was clipped by 5 bases and J by 5 bases; unmatched bases: 5. The CDR3 has 15 residues. The CDR3 DNA reads as TGTGCCAGCAGTCAGACAGGGGGCAGGACCGGGGAGCTGTTTTTT. This encodes CASSQTGGRTGELFF.

This rearrangement joins TRBV6-1 to TRBJ1-5; D is unresolved. In germline, CDR1 is MNHNS, CDR2 SASEGT. V was shortened by 2 bases and J by 1 base, with 6 bases between the two germline ends. The CDR3 has 14 residues. CDR3 nucleotides: TGTGCCAGCAGTGAAACCTTGAGCAATCAGCCCCAGCATTTT. Protein: CASSETLSNQPQHF.

As for this clone: Additional DNA sequences in this sample encode the identical CDR3. The gene calls are TRBV28 and TRBJ1-5; D unresolved. Germline lookup yields CDR1 MDHEN and CDR2 SYDVKM. Trimming shortened V by 3 bases and J by 2 bases, and 11 bases separated the two germline ends. This CDR3 spans 15 amino acids. CDR3 coding DNA: TGTGCCAGCAGTTTCCCGGGCCAGGGCAATCAGCCCCAGCATTTT. This gives the protein CASSFPGQGNQPQHF.